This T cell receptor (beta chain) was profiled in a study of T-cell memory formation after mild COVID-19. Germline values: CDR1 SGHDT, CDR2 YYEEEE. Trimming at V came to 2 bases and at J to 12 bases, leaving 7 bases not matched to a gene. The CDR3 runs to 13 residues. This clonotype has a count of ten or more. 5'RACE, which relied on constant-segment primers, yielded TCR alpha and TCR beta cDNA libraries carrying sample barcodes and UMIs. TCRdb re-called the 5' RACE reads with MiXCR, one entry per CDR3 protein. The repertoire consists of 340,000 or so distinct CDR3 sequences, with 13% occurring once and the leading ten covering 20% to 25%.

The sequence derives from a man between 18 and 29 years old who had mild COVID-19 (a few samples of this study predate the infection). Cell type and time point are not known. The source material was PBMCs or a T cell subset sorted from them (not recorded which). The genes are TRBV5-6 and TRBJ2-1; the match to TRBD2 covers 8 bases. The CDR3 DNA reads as TGTGCCAGCAGCTTCAGCGGGGGCCCAAGGCAGTTCTTC. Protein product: CASSFSGGPRQFF.